The next 10 T cell receptor beta chains were all read from a single sample in a study of blood T cell repertoires in COVID-19. Here immunoSEQ multiplex PCR was the method, and the copy in TCRdb shows in-frame clones only, minus some. Of tens of thousands of clones listed, 88% are singletons. The specimen sequenced was peripheral blood. These receptors were collected from a woman aged 80 or over with active COVID-19.

V is TRBV14 and J is TRBJ2-2; 8 positions match TRBD2. Germline-derived CDR1 and CDR2 are SGHDN and FVKESK. V dropped 4 bases and J dropped 3; count of bases not matched to a gene: 7. The CDR3 has 16 residues. CDR3 sequence reads: CASSPIGLAYTGELFF. CDR3 bases: TGTGCCAGCAGCCCCATAGGACTAGCCTACACCGGGGAGCTGTTTTTT.

J is TRBJ2-7 and V is TRBV28; TRBD2 agrees at 11 bases. V shed 1 base, J shed 3 bases, and the junction held 11 bases outside the gene matches. CDR3 length: 18 amino acids. Looked up from germline, CDR1 is MDHEN and CDR2 is SYDVKM. The CDR3 nucleotides are TGTGCCAGCAGTTTATCATTTCGGGGACTAGCGGTACTCTACGAGCAGTACTTC. Its translation is CASSLSFRGLAVLYEQYF.

The CDR3 reads CATGRGSNNEQFF. CDR3 nucleotide sequence: TGTGCCACCGGAAGGGGGTCCAACAATGAGCAGTTCTTC. The genes are TRBV24-1 and TRBJ2-1; perhaps TRBD1 as D (6 bases). This CDR3 is built from 13 residues. Germline V lookup: CDR1 KGHDR, CDR2 SFDVKD. V shed 9 bases and J shed 5 bases, with 13 bases lying between them.

This clone showed up just once. The V call is TRBV7-2, the J call TRBJ2-6; D not resolved. CDR1 and CDR2 (germline): SGHTA, FQGNSA. This CDR3 has 14 residues. The V end lost 6 bases, the J end lost 0 bases, and 6 bases lay between the germline ends. As DNA, the CDR3 is TGTGCCAGCAGTTCCAACTCTGGGGCCAACGTCCTGACTTTC. Translated: CASSSNSGANVLTF.

The rearrangement uses TRBV11-2 and TRBJ2-3; 10 positions agree with TRBD2. Losses at the gene ends were 5 bases for V and 4 bases for J; bases not matched to a gene: 12. From germline, CDR1 is SGHAT and CDR2 FQNNGV. This CDR3 is 17 amino acids long. The chain's CDR3 is CASSPLSGRPWSDTQYF. CDR3 in DNA: TGTGCCAGCAGCCCTCTTAGCGGGAGGCCCTGGTCAGATACGCAGTATTTT.

V gene TRBV7-8 combines with J gene TRBJ2-7; 15 bases agree with TRBD2. Germline CDR1 SGHVS, CDR2 FQNEAQ. The CDR3 has 16 amino acids. The J segment lost 6 bases and the V segment lost 1 base, leaving 4 bases of the junction unmatched. CDR3 loop: CASSLGTSGRAAEQYF. Written as DNA, the CDR3 is TGTGCCAGCAGCTTAGGGACTAGCGGGAGGGCCGCCGAGCAGTACTTC.

This clone is a singleton in its sample. The chain uses TRBV6-5 and TRBJ2-1; 10 bases match TRBD2. CDR3 length: 15 residues. Trimming at V came to 6 bases and at J to 3 bases, leaving 5 bases not matched to a gene. Germline CDR1 is MNHEY and CDR2 is SVGAGI. The CDR3 DNA follows: TGTGCCAGCAGGAGCAGGACTAGCGGCTACAATGAGCAGTTCTTC. It codes for CASRSRTSGYNEQFF.

The rearrangement joins TRBV7-2 to TRBJ2-1; D unclear. CDR1 SGHTA and CDR2 FQGNSA come from the germline V gene. Trimming pared 4 bases from V and 7 bases from J, leaving 5 bases between. This CDR3 is 11 amino acids long. The CDR3: CASSSFNEQFF. The CDR3 DNA reads as TGTGCCAGCAGCTCATTTAATGAGCAGTTCTTC.

This sequence joins TRBV19 and TRBJ2-1, with TRBD2 matching 9 bases. This CDR3 has 13 amino acids. Losses at the gene ends were 4 bases for V and 10 bases for J; bases not matched to a gene: 5. CDR1 is LNHDA and CDR2 is SQIVND in the germline V gene (reference sequence). CDR3 DNA sequence: TGTGCCAGTAGTAGGCGCCTAGCGGGGGAGCAGTTCTTC. This gives the protein CASSRRLAGEQFF.

This clone was recorded once. The V call is TRBV28, the J call TRBJ2-3; a possible D gene is TRBD2 (6 bases). V was trimmed by 4 bases and J by 6 bases, leaving 23 bases between them. CDR3 length equals 17 residues. The germline V gene encodes CDR1 MDHEN and CDR2 SYDVKM. CDR3 residues: CASSSNSRLARSDTQYF. DNA for the CDR3: TGTGCCAGCAGTTCAAACTCTAGGCTAGCGAGGAGTGATACGCAGTATTTT.